Listed below are T cell receptor beta chains from one sample, sequenced in a study of T cell responses to AZD1222 COVID-19 vaccine. This table comes from immunoSEQ multiplex PCR, and its TCRdb copy is limited to in-frame clones, with some not included. The data hold around 130,000 clones, with about 94% observed a single time. The sample consisted of peripheral blood, taken on day 0 of AZD1222 vaccination. These receptor sequences come from an adult in good health. Each CDR3 is given with its conserved first and last residue. Each record gives: J gene, clone size, D gene, V gene, CDR3 length, CDR3 DNA, CDR3 protein. The D gene is left open where the match is weak. Clone size appears in some rows only: once, few, many, or a class for an expanded clone.

j_gene: TRBJ1-1
abundance: .
d_gene: .
v_gene: TRBV12-3/TRBV12-4
len: 13
CDR3nt: TGTGCCAGTGCGGACAGCCTGAACACTGAAGCTTTCTTT
CDR3aa: CASADSLNTEAFF

j_gene: TRBJ2-7
abundance: few
d_gene: TRBD1
v_gene: TRBV7-9
len: 16
CDR3nt: TGTGCCAGCAGCTCCGACAGGGGCGGAGACCCCTACGAGCAGTACTTC
CDR3aa: CASSSDRGGDPYEQYF

j_gene: TRBJ1-2
abundance: .
d_gene: .
v_gene: TRBV23-1
len: 14
CDR3nt: TGCGCCAGCAGTCCCCCCCCTACTAGGCCTGGTTACACCTTC
CDR3aa: CASSPPPTRPGYTF

j_gene: TRBJ2-1
abundance: .
d_gene: .
v_gene: TRBV27
len: 13
CDR3nt: TGTGCCAGCAGTCAAACAGCTTACAATGAGCAGTTCTTC
CDR3aa: CASSQTAYNEQFF

j_gene: TRBJ1-1
abundance: few
d_gene: .
v_gene: TRBV12-3/TRBV12-4
len: 13
CDR3nt: TGTGCCAGCAGTTTAGACCCGAACACTGAAGCTTTCTTT
CDR3aa: CASSLDPNTEAFF

j_gene: TRBJ1-1
abundance: once
d_gene: .
v_gene: TRBV30
len: 12
CDR3nt: TGTGCCTGGCACCGCGGGAACACTGAAGCTTTCTTT
CDR3aa: CAWHRGNTEAFF

j_gene: TRBJ1-4
abundance: .
d_gene: .
v_gene: TRBV11-2
len: 15
CDR3nt: TGTGCCAGCAGCCATGCCGTGGGAGGGGGTGAAAAACTGTTTTTT
CDR3aa: CASSHAVGGGEKLFF

j_gene: TRBJ1-1
abundance: .
d_gene: .
v_gene: TRBV30
len: 14
CDR3nt: TGTGCCTGGAGTGTAGGGCAGCCGAACACTGAAGCTTTCTTT
CDR3aa: CAWSVGQPNTEAFF

j_gene: TRBJ1-2
abundance: .
d_gene: .
v_gene: TRBV9
len: 14
CDR3nt: TGTGCCAGCAGCGCTACAGGGACTGGCTATGGCTACACCTTC
CDR3aa: CASSATGTGYGYTF

j_gene: TRBJ1-2
abundance: .
d_gene: .
v_gene: TRBV6-1
len: 15
CDR3nt: TGTGCCAGCAGTGAAGTCGAAGAAGCTAACTATGGCTACACCTTC
CDR3aa: CASSEVEEANYGYTF

j_gene: TRBJ1-1
abundance: .
d_gene: .
v_gene: TRBV29-1
len: 13
CDR3nt: TGCAGCGCTTCCGGGACAACTAACACTGAAGCTTTCTTT
CDR3aa: CSASGTTNTEAFF

j_gene: TRBJ2-7
abundance: .
d_gene: TRBD1
v_gene: TRBV4-1
len: 13
CDR3nt: TGCGCCAGCAGCCGATGGGACAGCTACGAGCAGTACTTC
CDR3aa: CASSRWDSYEQYF

j_gene: TRBJ2-2
abundance: .
d_gene: .
v_gene: TRBV5-1
len: 13
CDR3nt: TGCGCCAGCAGCTTGATGAACACCGGGGAGCTGTTTTTT
CDR3aa: CASSLMNTGELFF

j_gene: TRBJ1-6
abundance: .
d_gene: TRBD1
v_gene: TRBV18
len: 15
CDR3nt: TGTGCCAGCTCCCCTGGGGGACAGCCCAATTCACCCCTCCACTTT
CDR3aa: CASSPGGQPNSPLHF

j_gene: TRBJ2-7
abundance: .
d_gene: .
v_gene: TRBV6-5
len: 16
CDR3nt: TGTGCCAGCAGTTACTCGTTGCTAGCTCAATCCTACGAGCAGTACTTC
CDR3aa: CASSYSLLAQSYEQYF

j_gene: TRBJ2-6
abundance: .
d_gene: .
v_gene: TRBV5-6
len: 19
CDR3nt: TGTGCCAGCAGCTTGGCAGGTCGGGGGCTGAACTCTGGGGCCAACGTCCTGACTTTC
CDR3aa: CASSLAGRGLNSGANVLTF

j_gene: TRBJ2-1
abundance: few
d_gene: .
v_gene: TRBV3-1/TRBV3-2
len: 15
CDR3nt: TGTGCCAGCAGCCAGAAGCGGGTCTCCTACAATGAGCAGTTCTTC
CDR3aa: CASSQKRVSYNEQFF

j_gene: TRBJ1-4
abundance: .
d_gene: .
v_gene: TRBV11-2
len: 17
CDR3nt: TGTGCCAGCAGCTCCCCCCGGAAGACATTAACTAATGAAAAACTGTTTTTT
CDR3aa: CASSSPRKTLTNEKLFF

j_gene: TRBJ2-2
abundance: .
d_gene: .
v_gene: TRBV29-1
len: 14
CDR3nt: TGCAGCGTTCGTACGGGAAAGGGGACCGGGGAGCTGTTTTTT
CDR3aa: CSVRTGKGTGELFF

j_gene: TRBJ1-5
abundance: .
d_gene: .
v_gene: TRBV6-5
len: 14
CDR3nt: TGTGCCAGCAGACCAAGGGGTCGCGGGCAGCCCCAGCATTTT
CDR3aa: CASRPRGRGQPQHF

j_gene: TRBJ2-7
abundance: .
d_gene: TRBD1
v_gene: TRBV5-5
len: 15
CDR3nt: TGTGCCAGCAGCGTGGGACAGGGGTCCTCCTACGAGCAGTACTTC
CDR3aa: CASSVGQGSSYEQYF

j_gene: TRBJ2-1
abundance: .
d_gene: .
v_gene: TRBV30
len: 17
CDR3nt: TGTGCCTGGTCCCCAGTTGGTGTGGGGCACTCCTACAATGAGCAGTTCTTC
CDR3aa: CAWSPVGVGHSYNEQFF

j_gene: TRBJ1-3
abundance: once
d_gene: .
v_gene: TRBV14
len: 14
CDR3nt: TGTGCCAGCAGCCAAGGGACTACTGGAAACACCATATATTTT
CDR3aa: CASSQGTTGNTIYF

j_gene: TRBJ2-1
abundance: .
d_gene: .
v_gene: TRBV7-2
len: 19
CDR3nt: TGTGCCAGCAGCCCCCGGGACATCGGTATTTCCTCCCTCGGTTCTGAGCAGTTCTTC
CDR3aa: CASSPRDIGISSLGSEQFF

j_gene: TRBJ2-3
abundance: .
d_gene: TRBD2
v_gene: TRBV30
len: 15
CDR3nt: TGTGCCTGGAGTGTACGGCGGGGGTCCTCAGATACGCAGTATTTT
CDR3aa: CAWSVRRGSSDTQYF

j_gene: TRBJ2-3
abundance: few
d_gene: .
v_gene: TRBV6-6
len: 12
CDR3nt: TGTGCCAGCACCGTCGCAACAGATACGCAGTATTTT
CDR3aa: CASTVATDTQYF

j_gene: TRBJ2-7
abundance: .
d_gene: .
v_gene: TRBV30
len: 15
CDR3nt: TGTGCCTGGAGTGTACCGGGACTTACCTCCTACGAGCAGTACTTC
CDR3aa: CAWSVPGLTSYEQYF

j_gene: TRBJ2-1
abundance: .
d_gene: .
v_gene: TRBV5-1
len: 16
CDR3nt: TGCGCCAGCAGCTTTTCTGCCCCCAGCTCCTACAATGAGCAGTTCTTC
CDR3aa: CASSFSAPSSYNEQFF

j_gene: TRBJ2-3
abundance: .
d_gene: .
v_gene: TRBV7-8
len: 17
CDR3nt: TGTGCCAGCAGCCCCAGCGGGGGACAGGTCGTCGCAGATACGCAGTATTTT
CDR3aa: CASSPSGGQVVADTQYF

j_gene: TRBJ2-5
abundance: .
d_gene: .
v_gene: TRBV12-3/TRBV12-4
len: 11
CDR3nt: TGTGCCAGCAGTACCGAAGAGACCCAGTACTTC
CDR3aa: CASSTEETQYF

j_gene: TRBJ1-5
abundance: .
d_gene: .
v_gene: TRBV6-1
len: 16
CDR3nt: TGTGCCAGCAGTGGGGTGGGAGCCTATAGCAATCAGCCCCAGCATTTT
CDR3aa: CASSGVGAYSNQPQHF

j_gene: TRBJ1-5
abundance: few
d_gene: .
v_gene: TRBV19
len: 14
CDR3nt: TGTGCCAGTACCACGGGCCGGGGTAATCAGCCCCAGCATTTT
CDR3aa: CASTTGRGNQPQHF